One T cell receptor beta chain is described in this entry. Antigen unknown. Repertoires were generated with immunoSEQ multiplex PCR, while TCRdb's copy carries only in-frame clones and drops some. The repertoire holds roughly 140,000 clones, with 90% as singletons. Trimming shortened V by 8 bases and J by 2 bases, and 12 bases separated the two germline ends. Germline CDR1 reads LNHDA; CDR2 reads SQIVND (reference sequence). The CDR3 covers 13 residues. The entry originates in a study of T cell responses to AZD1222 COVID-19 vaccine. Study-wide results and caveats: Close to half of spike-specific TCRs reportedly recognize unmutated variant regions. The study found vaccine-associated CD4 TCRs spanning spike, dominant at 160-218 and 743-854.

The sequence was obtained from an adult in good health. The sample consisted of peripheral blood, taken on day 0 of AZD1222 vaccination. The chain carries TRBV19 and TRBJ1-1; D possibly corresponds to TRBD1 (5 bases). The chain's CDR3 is CASEDTANTEAFF. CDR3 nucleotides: TGTGCCAGTGAGGACACAGCAAACACTGAAGCTTTCTTT. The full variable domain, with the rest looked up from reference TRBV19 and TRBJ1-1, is DGGITQSPKYLFRKEGQNVTLSCEQNLNHDAMYWYRQDPGQGLRLIYYSQIVNDFQKGDIAEGYSVSREKKESFPLTVTSAQKNPTAFYLCASEDTANTEAFFGQGTRLTVV.